The 19 T cell receptor beta chains listed next were all sequenced from one sample in a study of blood T cells in healthy people across ages. A second 7 to 11 cycle PCR used barcoded and J-beta primers. TCRdb passed the 5' RACE reads through MiXCR, listing each CDR3 protein once. In the table there are 780,000 or so distinct CDR3 sequences, just over 55% of which are singletons. Specimen: blood. The receptors come from a man aged 35 to 55 in good health.

The rearrangement links TRBV20-1 to TRBJ1-1; D ambiguous. Germline CDR1 and CDR2: DFQATT and SNEGSKA (reference sequence). Trimming removed 1 base from V and 1 base from J, with 10 bases in between. This CDR3 spans 14 amino acids. In DNA, the CDR3 is TGCAGTGCTAGAGGGGGTAACACGAACACTGAAGCTTTCTTT. This gives the protein CSARGGNTNTEAFF.

The V gene is TRBV2, the J gene TRBJ2-3, with D tentatively TRBD1 (6 bases). Germline V gene sequence: CDR1 SNHLY, CDR2 FYNNEI. The CDR3 extends over 14 amino acids. Trimming removed 6 bases at V and 2 bases at J, with 12 bases between. In nucleotides, the CDR3 is TGTGCCAGCAGACCCACAGGGTTCACAGATACGCAGTATTTT. Its protein product is CASRPTGFTDTQYF.

J is TRBJ2-3 and V is TRBV5-1; D ambiguous. Trimming pared 2 bases from V and 4 bases from J, leaving 11 bases between. This CDR3 is built from 14 residues. The V gene's germline CDR1 is SGHRS and CDR2 YFSETQ. The DNA of the CDR3 is TGCGCCAGCAGCTTTCTCGGCGTCTCAGATACGCAGTATTTT. Its protein is CASSFLGVSDTQYF.

This clonotype was observed a handful of times. The chain recombines TRBV7-9 with TRBJ2-7; 15 bases match TRBD2. Germline values: CDR1 SEHNR, CDR2 FQNEAQ (reference sequence). V trimming: 3 bases; J trimming: 5 bases; junction bases outside the gene matches: 8. CDR3 size: 17 residues. Written as DNA, the CDR3 is TGTGCCAGCAGCTTTTCTGGGGGGACTAGCGGGAGGAACGAGCAGTACTTC. As protein: CASSFSGGTSGRNEQYF.

This chain connects TRBV28 to TRBJ1-5; a weak D match, TRBD1 (5 bases). Germline lookup yields CDR1 MDHEN and CDR2 SYDVKM. The length of the CDR3 is 14 residues. The V end was cut by 8 bases, the J end by 8 bases, with 19 bases between. This CDR3 is CASRGVPNTKPQHF. CDR3 nucleotide sequence: TGTGCCAGCCGGGGGGTCCCTAACACCAAGCCCCAGCATTTT.

This clonotype was counted a few times. The chain has TRBV28 and TRBJ2-1, with 14 bases fitting TRBD2. This CDR3 is 19 amino acids long. With V trimmed by 5 bases and J by 3 bases, 12 bases remained unmatched. The germline gives CDR1 MDHEN, CDR2 SYDVKM. This CDR3 is CASSPRLAGGPFLYNEQFF. In nucleotides, the CDR3 is TGTGCCAGCAGTCCCCGACTAGCGGGGGGGCCATTCCTCTACAATGAGCAGTTCTTC.

This clonotype has a single count. The rearrangement joins TRBV12-3 or TRBV12-4 to TRBJ1-6; D uncertain. This CDR3 comprises 14 residues. The V end was cut by 6 bases, the J end by 12 bases, with 18 bases between. The CDR3, as DNA: TGTGCCAGCAGCTGGGGTAACGGAGTACGACCCCTCCACTTT. Translated: CASSWGNGVRPLHF.

The chain is built from TRBV12-3 or TRBV12-4 and TRBJ1-2; the match to TRBD1 covers 7 bases. The V gene end was trimmed by 2 bases and the J gene end by 2 bases; junction bases not matched to a gene: 5. The CDR3 is 15 residues long. The CDR3 is CASSLTGATNYGYTF. CDR3 in DNA: TGTGCCAGCAGTTTAACAGGGGCGACGAACTATGGCTACACCTTC.

This chain uses TRBV4-1 with TRBJ2-7; no firm D call. Germline lookup yields CDR1 MGHRA and CDR2 YSYEKL. The germline V and J ends were trimmed by 1 base and 2 bases, with 9 bases remaining between them. This CDR3 has 14 residues. This chain's CDR3 is CASSQVAGPYEQYF. The CDR3 coding sequence is TGCGCCAGCAGCCAAGTGGCAGGTCCCTACGAGCAGTACTTC.

This chain connects TRBV28 to TRBJ1-2; 9 bases are a match to TRBD1. Germline trimming cut 3 bases from V and 4 bases from J; bases unmatched to any gene: 3. The germline V gene has CDR1 MDHEN and CDR2 SYDVKM. The CDR3 is 14 amino acids. CDR3 loop: CASSLGTGSYGYTF. DNA of the CDR3: TGTGCCAGCAGTTTGGGGACAGGGTCCTATGGCTACACCTTC.

This clonotype was picked up a small number of times. This chain joins TRBV7-9 and TRBJ2-5, with 7 bases fitting TRBD1. V gave up 1 base and J gave up 2 bases; unmatched junction bases: 4. Germline CDR1 reads SEHNR; CDR2 reads FQNEAQ (reference sequence). The CDR3 runs to 15 residues. CDR3 region: CASSLGPQGQETQYF. CDR3 sequence (DNA): TGTGCCAGCAGCTTAGGCCCACAGGGGCAAGAGACCCAGTACTTC.

This chain uses TRBV9 with TRBJ2-5; TRBD1 agrees at 11 bases. Trimming took 3 bases from V and 5 from J; bases not matched to a gene: 3. The germline gives CDR1 SGDLS, CDR2 YYNGEE. The CDR3 length is 14 residues. The CDR3 DNA reads TGTGCCAGCAGCGGGACAGGGGGCGAGGAGACCCAGTACTTC. It encodes CASSGTGGEETQYF.

The V gene is TRBV4-1, the J gene TRBJ1-4; no reliable D call. The CDR3 extends over 13 amino acids. The germline CDR1 and CDR2 sequences are MGHRA and YSYEKL. Trimming left V 4 bases short and J 8 bases short, with 11 bases between. DNA for the CDR3: TGCGCCAGCAGCCTGTCAGTTGCCGAAAAACTGTTTTTT. Protein sequence: CASSLSVAEKLFF.

The chain links TRBV20-1 to TRBJ2-4, with unresolved D. The CDR3 sequence is 15 residues long. The germline V and J ends were trimmed by 5 bases and 0 bases, with 14 bases remaining between them. Germline V gene sequence: CDR1 DFQATT, CDR2 SNEGSKA (reference sequence). CDR3 loop: CSAPGGGVAKNIQYF. The CDR3, as DNA: TGCAGTGCTCCAGGCGGCGGCGTAGCCAAAAACATTCAGTACTTC.

This chain connects TRBV28 to TRBJ1-6; D uncertain. V lost 6 bases and J lost 7, with 22 bases in between. CDR3 length: 17 amino acids. Per germline, CDR1 MDHEN and CDR2 SYDVKM. Written as DNA, the CDR3 is TGTGCCAGCAGCCCACCTTTGGCGAGCGGCGGAAATTCACCCCTCCACTTT. Amino acids: CASSPPLASGGNSPLHF.

The V gene is TRBV28, the J gene TRBJ2-7, with 11 bases lining up with TRBD1. The CDR3 extends over 17 amino acids. V lost 2 bases and J lost 5; bases outside the gene matches: 11. The germline gives CDR1 MDHEN, CDR2 SYDVKM. CDR3 sequence reads: CASSLRPRRTGGHEQYF. The CDR3 DNA reads TGTGCCAGCAGTTTACGCCCCAGGAGGACAGGGGGCCACGAGCAGTACTTC.

V usage is TRBV20-1 and J usage is TRBJ2-1, with TRBD2 as a possible D gene (6 bases). The CDR3 spans 17 residues. Germline lookup yields CDR1 DFQATT and CDR2 SNEGSKA (reference sequence). Between the trimmed V and J ends, which lost 6 bases and 4 bases, there was a span of 25 bases. The DNA of the CDR3 is TGCAGTGCCCCCGTTGAAACCGGGACTGGCTTATACAATGAGCAGTTCTTC. It is translated as CSAPVETGTGLYNEQFF.

CDR3 coding DNA: TGTGCCACCTCTCGAGCGGGCTTGGAAGAGACCCAGTACTTC. Its translation: CATSRAGLEETQYF. The gene calls are TRBV15 and TRBJ2-5, with D maybe TRBD2 (6 bases). V lost 8 bases and J 3 bases, leaving 16 bases between the germline ends. Germline V lookup: CDR1 LNHNV, CDR2 YYDKDF (reference sequence). The CDR3 totals 14 residues.

The chain recombines TRBV4-3 with TRBJ2-7; D call uncertain. The CDR3 runs to 17 residues. V lost 0 bases, J lost 4 bases, and 19 bases lay in between. Germline V gene lookup returns CDR1 LGHNA and CDR2 YSLEER. CDR3 sequence (DNA): TGCGCCAGCAGCCAAGATCGGGTTCAGGTCCCGCCTTACGAGCAGTACTTC. This codes for CASSQDRVQVPPYEQYF.